Following are 23 T cell receptor beta chains from one sample sequenced in a study of T cells in Graves' hyperthyroidism and ophthalmopathy. TCR beta CDR3 region amplification was performed from RNA transcripts. The TCR CDR3 first-round RT-PCR relied on the HTBI primer set. TCRdb analysed the multiplex PCR reads with MiXCR anew, one entry per CDR3 protein. The data contain fewer than 500,000 distinct CDR3 sequences, 13% of them singletons. Sequenced input: blood. Receptors originate from a young man with Graves' hyperthyroidism that later progressed to Graves' ophthalmopathy.

A few counts support this clonotype. The V gene is TRBV27, the J gene TRBJ2-7; TRBD1 might be the D (6 bases). Trimming removed 5 bases at V and 0 bases at J, with 11 bases between. The CDR3 runs 14 residues. The germline V gene has CDR1 MNHEY and CDR2 SMNVEV (reference sequence). The CDR3 coding sequence is TGTGCCAGCAGTAAACAGGGACACTCCTACGAGCAGTACTTC. Residues: CASSKQGHSYEQYF.

The gene calls are TRBV7-9 and TRBJ2-3; 11 positions match TRBD2. Germline V CDR1 and CDR2: SEHNR, FQNEAQ (reference sequence). Trimming at V came to 4 bases and at J to 0 bases, leaving 6 bases not matched to a gene. The CDR3 totals 17 residues. CDR3 region: CASSYRLAGYSTDTQYF. The DNA of the CDR3 is TGTGCCAGCAGCTACAGACTAGCGGGGTATAGCACAGATACGCAGTATTTT.

There are a few counts of this clonotype. V is TRBV19 and J is TRBJ2-1; TRBD1 matches at 8 bases. Germline V gene data show CDR1 as LNHDA and CDR2 as SQIVND (reference sequence). The CDR3 has 15 residues. J was trimmed by 5 bases and V by 1 base; bases with no gene match: 4. The CDR3 loop is CASSIGDRGNNEQFF. The CDR3, as DNA: TGTGCCAGTAGTATAGGAGACAGGGGTAACAATGAGCAGTTCTTC.

The table lists this clonotype with a few counts. The chain has TRBV10-3 and TRBJ2-3; D might be TRBD2 (7 bases). Trimming shortened V by 7 bases and J by 0 bases, and 23 bases separated the two germline ends. Germline lookup yields CDR1 ENHRY and CDR2 SYGVKD. The CDR3 spans 18 residues. As DNA, the CDR3 is TGTGCCATCATGCTAGCCGGGGACAAAGCGGGAAGCACAGATACGCAGTATTTT. It yields the protein CAIMLAGDKAGSTDTQYF.

This clonotype has a count of ten or more. The chain couples TRBV5-1 to TRBJ1-6; D perhaps matches TRBD1 (6 bases). Trimming pared 0 bases from V and 6 bases from J, leaving 13 bases between. There are 16 residues in the CDR3. Germline V lookup: CDR1 SGHRS, CDR2 YFSETQ. CDR3 loop: CASSLEGGGGNSPLHF. DNA of the CDR3: TGCGCCAGCAGCTTGGAAGGGGGAGGGGGTAATTCACCCCTCCACTTT.

In its sample, this clonotype was seen many times. The chain couples TRBV20-1 to TRBJ1-5, with D unresolved. Per the germline V gene, CDR1 is DFQATT and CDR2 is SNEGSKA (reference sequence). CDR3 length equals 13 residues. Trimming cost V 4 bases and J 3 bases, with 10 bases left between them. CDR3 region: CSAIPGANQPQHF. CDR3 sequence (DNA): TGCAGTGCTATCCCAGGCGCCAATCAGCCCCAGCATTTT.

The chain couples TRBV5-4 to TRBJ1-2; unclear D gene. Germline V gene lookup returns CDR1 SGHNT and CDR2 YYREEE (reference sequence). Trimming shortened V by 0 bases and J by 5 bases, and 5 bases separated the two germline ends. The CDR3 runs to 12 residues. The CDR3 loop reads CASSLVEYGYTF. The CDR3 DNA follows: TGTGCCAGCAGCTTGGTCGAATATGGCTACACCTTC.

This clonotype was counted ten times or more. V is TRBV7-8 and J is TRBJ1-5; 7 bases match TRBD1. CDR1 SGHVS and CDR2 FQNEAQ come from the germline V gene. The CDR3 consists of 14 residues. With V trimmed by 1 base and J by 7 bases, 4 bases remained unmatched. CDR3 nucleotide sequence: TGTGCCAGCAGCTTAGAAGGGGGCTGGCAGCCCCAGCATTTT. The encoded protein is CASSLEGGWQPQHF. Combining the CDR3 with reference TRBV7-8 and TRBJ1-5 gives the whole variable domain GAGVSQSPRYKVAKRGQDVALRCDPISGHVSLFWYQQALGQGPEFLTYFQNEAQLDKSGLPSDRFFAERPEGSVSTLKIQRTQQEDSAVYLCASSLEGGWQPQHFGDGTRLSIL.

The rearrangement links TRBV27 to TRBJ1-1; tentative D call: TRBD1 (5 bases). V was shortened by 5 bases and J by 0 bases, with 10 bases between the two germline ends. Germline-derived CDR1 and CDR2 are MNHEY and SMNVEV (reference sequence). The CDR3 loop spans 14 amino acids. The CDR3 DNA reads as TGTGCCAGCAGTCCTCCGGGGGTGAACACTGAAGCTTTCTTT. Protein sequence: CASSPPGVNTEAFF.

This clonotype was recorded many times. The rearrangement uses TRBV15 and TRBJ2-1; TRBD1 matches at 11 bases. The junction had 1 base not matched to a gene; V was cut back by 0 bases and J by 3 bases. The germline V gene encodes CDR1 LNHNV and CDR2 YYDKDF (reference sequence). CDR3 length: 16 amino acids. CDR3 nucleotides: TGTGCCACCAGCAGAGATGGGACAGGGGGCTACAATGAGCAGTTCTTC. The encoded protein is CATSRDGTGGYNEQFF. Full variable domain (remainder filled in from reference TRBV15 and TRBJ2-1): DAMVIQNPRYQVTQFGKPVTLSCSQTLNHNVMYWYQQKSSQAPKLLFHYYDKDFNNEADTPDNFQSRRPNTSFCFLDIRSPGLGDTAMYLCATSRDGTGGYNEQFFGPGTRLTVL.

Many counts were recorded for this clonotype. J is TRBJ1-2 and V is TRBV10-3; 12 nucleotides match TRBD1. Germline values: CDR1 ENHRY, CDR2 SYGVKD. CDR3 size: 13 residues. Trimming at V came to 6 bases and at J to 7 bases, leaving 3 bases not matched to a gene. CDR3 in DNA: TGTGCCATCAGAAGGGACAGGGGGCCTGGCTACACCTTC. Its protein is CAIRRDRGPGYTF.

The sample holds many counts of this clonotype. This chain uses TRBV2 with TRBJ1-2; 9 bases match TRBD1. Germline-derived CDR1 and CDR2 are SNHLY and FYNNEI. The CDR3 is 13 residues long. With 6 bases clipped from V and 2 bases from J, the junction kept 1 base outside the gene matches. The chain's CDR3 is CASRGTGNYGYTF. The CDR3 coding sequence is TGTGCCAGCAGGGGGACAGGGAACTATGGCTACACCTTC.

This clonotype was seen at least ten times. The chain recombines TRBV7-6 with TRBJ2-7; possible D gene TRBD2, 7 bases. Germline V gene sequence: CDR1 SGHVS, CDR2 FNYEAQ. There are 15 residues in the CDR3. V was clipped by 5 bases and J by 7 bases, with 21 bases between them. CDR3 nucleotide sequence: TGTGCCAGCAGCCCATCCTCGGCGGGGGCGGGTGAGCAGTACTTC. Translated, it gives CASSPSSAGAGEQYF.

This clonotype was seen many times. In DNA form, the CDR3 reads TGTGCCAGCAGTGAGGAATATAGCAATCAGCCCCAGCATTTT. This codes for CASSEEYSNQPQHF. The chain uses TRBV6-1 and TRBJ1-5; D is undetermined. The CDR3 consists of 14 residues. V was trimmed by 3 bases and J by 0 bases, leaving 6 bases between them. Germline CDR1 is MNHNS and CDR2 is SASEGT.

This clonotype was observed at least ten times. The rearrangement joins TRBV18 to TRBJ2-7; 7 bases fit TRBD1. The ends lost 4 bases at V and 1 base at J; junction bases unmatched: 4. Germline loops: CDR1 KGHSH, CDR2 LQKENI. The CDR3 spans 14 residues. This CDR3 reads CASSLGTASYEQYF. CDR3 in DNA: TGTGCCAGCTCACTCGGGACAGCTTCCTACGAGCAGTACTTC.

This clonotype was recorded many times. The chain is built from TRBV27 and TRBJ1-4; 9 nucleotides align to TRBD1. Losses at the gene ends were 5 bases for V and 8 bases for J; bases not matched to a gene: 9. Germline-derived CDR1 and CDR2 are MNHEY and SMNVEV (reference sequence). The CDR3 length is 15 residues. CDR3 coding DNA: TGTGCCAGCAGTCCCTGGACAGGGGATGGCGAAAAACTGTTTTTT. Its translation: CASSPWTGDGEKLFF.

This clonotype was seen many times. V is TRBV24-1 and J is TRBJ2-7; 12 bases match TRBD2. The germline V gene has CDR1 KGHDR and CDR2 SFDVKD. With 2 bases clipped from V and 2 bases from J, the junction kept 6 bases outside the gene matches. The CDR3 runs 17 residues. CDR3 coding DNA: TGTGCCACCAGTGATTCCGGACTAGCGGGGTTCACCTACGAGCAGTACTTC. It specifies CATSDSGLAGFTYEQYF.

This clonotype was seen many times. The chain joins TRBV19 to TRBJ1-5; 8 bases are shared with TRBD1. The CDR3 is 14 amino acids. CDR1 and CDR2 from the germline V gene are LNHDA and SQIVND (reference sequence). J was trimmed by 5 bases and V by 6 bases; bases with no gene match: 6. CDR3 loop: CASSYGQGYQPQHF. The CDR3 bases are TGTGCCAGTAGCTACGGACAGGGATATCAGCCCCAGCATTTT.

At least ten counts were recorded for this clonotype. V usage is TRBV28 and J usage is TRBJ2-2; no clear D. Looked up from germline, CDR1 is MDHEN and CDR2 is SYDVKM. Trimming took 4 bases from V and 0 from J, leaving 15 bases between them. CDR3 length equals 17 residues. Here the CDR3 DNA reads TGTGCCAGCAGTTCAACCTTCTTTAGAACGAACACCGGGGAGCTGTTTTTT. Its protein product is CASSSTFFRTNTGELFF.

Many counts were recorded for this clonotype. The V call is TRBV11-2, the J call TRBJ2-7; TRBD1 aligns across 7 bases. V trimming: 5 bases; J trimming: 3 bases; junction bases outside the gene matches: 4. CDR3 length: 13 residues. Germline V lookup: CDR1 SGHAT, CDR2 FQNNGV. CDR3: CASSLGQLYEQYF. CDR3 coding DNA: TGTGCCAGCAGCCTGGGACAGCTCTACGAGCAGTACTTC.

This clonotype was detected many times. The chain employs TRBV5-1 and TRBJ1-1, with D unclear. V gave up 4 bases and J gave up 0 bases, with 16 bases separating them. From germline, CDR1 is SGHRS and CDR2 YFSETQ. This CDR3 has 16 amino acids. In nucleotides, the CDR3 is TGCGCCAGCAGCGTGAACATGGGCGGAATGAACACTGAAGCTTTCTTT. Translation gives CASSVNMGGMNTEAFF.

On this clonotype: The junction and the germline gene differ at one end; a read error may be behind it. This chain connects TRBV7-9 to TRBJ2-7, with 13 positions matching TRBD2. CDR3 length: 15 residues. In germline, CDR1 is SEHNR, CDR2 FQNEAQ (reference sequence). CDR3: CAGSHGTSGVSEQYF. The CDR3 DNA follows: TGTGCCGGCAGCCACGGGACTAGCGGGGTAAGCGAGCAGTACTTC. Using reference TRBV7-9 and TRBJ2-7 for the parts outside the CDR3, the full variable domain is DTGVSQNPRHKITKRGQNVTFRCDPISEHNRLYWYRQTLGQGPEFLTYFQNEAQLEKSRLLSDRFSAERPKGSFSTLEIQRTEQGDSAMYLCAGSHGTSGVSEQYFGPGTRLTVT.

This clonotype was seen ten or more times. The chain has TRBV10-2 and TRBJ1-1; D ambiguous. In germline, CDR1 is WSHSY, CDR2 SAAADI. The CDR3 runs to 15 residues. Between the trimmed V and J ends, which lost 2 bases and 1 base, there was a span of 11 bases. The CDR3 spells CASSENRVRNTEAFF. The CDR3 nucleotides read TGCGCCAGCAGTGAGAACCGAGTGAGGAACACTGAAGCTTTCTTT.